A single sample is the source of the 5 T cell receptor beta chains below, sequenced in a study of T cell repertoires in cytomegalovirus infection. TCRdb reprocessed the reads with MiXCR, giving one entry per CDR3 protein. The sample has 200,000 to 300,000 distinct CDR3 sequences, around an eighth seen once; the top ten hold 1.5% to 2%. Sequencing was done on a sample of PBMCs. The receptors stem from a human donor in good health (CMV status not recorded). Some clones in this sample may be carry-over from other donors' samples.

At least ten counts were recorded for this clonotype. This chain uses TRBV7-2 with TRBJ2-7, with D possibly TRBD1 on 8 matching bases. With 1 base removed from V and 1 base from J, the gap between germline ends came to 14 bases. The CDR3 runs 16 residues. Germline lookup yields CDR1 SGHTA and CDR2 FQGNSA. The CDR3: CASSLGGQGGSYEQYF. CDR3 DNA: TGTGCCAGCAGCTTAGGAGGACAGGGAGGGTCCTACGAGCAGTACTTC.

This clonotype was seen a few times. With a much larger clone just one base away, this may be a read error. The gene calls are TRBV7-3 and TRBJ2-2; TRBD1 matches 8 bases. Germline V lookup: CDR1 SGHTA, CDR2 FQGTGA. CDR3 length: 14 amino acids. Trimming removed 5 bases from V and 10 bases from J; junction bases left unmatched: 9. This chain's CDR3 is CASSPRQGSEELFF. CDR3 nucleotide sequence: TGTGCCAGCAGCCCGCGACAGGGGTCAGAGGAGCTGTTTTTT.

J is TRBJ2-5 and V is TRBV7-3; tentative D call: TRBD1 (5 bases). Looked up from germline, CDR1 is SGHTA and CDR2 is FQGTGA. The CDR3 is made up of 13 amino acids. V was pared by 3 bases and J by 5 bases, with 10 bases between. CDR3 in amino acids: CASSFVWGETQYF. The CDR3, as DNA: TGTGCCAGCAGCTTCGTATGGGGCGAGACCCAGTACTTC.

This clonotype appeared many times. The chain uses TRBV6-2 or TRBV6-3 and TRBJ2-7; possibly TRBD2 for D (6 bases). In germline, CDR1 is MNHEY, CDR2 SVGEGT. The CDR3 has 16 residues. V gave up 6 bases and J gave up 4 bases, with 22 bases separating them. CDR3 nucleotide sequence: TGTGCCAGCAGAACTACAGGAGGGAGCCCCTCGTACGAGCAGTACTTC. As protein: CASRTTGGSPSYEQYF.

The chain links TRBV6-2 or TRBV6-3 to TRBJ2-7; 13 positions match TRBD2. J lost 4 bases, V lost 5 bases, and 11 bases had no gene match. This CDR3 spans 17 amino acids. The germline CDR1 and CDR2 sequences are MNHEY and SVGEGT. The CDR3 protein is CASSEPGLAGNRYEQYF. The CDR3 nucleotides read TGTGCCAGCAGTGAACCGGGACTAGCGGGAAACAGGTACGAGCAGTACTTC.